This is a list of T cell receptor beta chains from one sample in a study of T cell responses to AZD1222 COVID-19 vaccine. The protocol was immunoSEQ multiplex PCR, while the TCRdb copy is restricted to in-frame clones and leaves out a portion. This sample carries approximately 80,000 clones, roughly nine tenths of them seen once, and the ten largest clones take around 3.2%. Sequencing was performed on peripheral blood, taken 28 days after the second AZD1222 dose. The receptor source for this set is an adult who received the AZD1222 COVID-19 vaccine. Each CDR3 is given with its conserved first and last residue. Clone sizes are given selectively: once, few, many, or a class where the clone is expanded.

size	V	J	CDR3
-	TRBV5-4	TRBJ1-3	CASSLEGTAGNTIYF
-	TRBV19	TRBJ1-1	CASSFGQGFTEAFF
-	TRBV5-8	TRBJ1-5	CASSFYSTDNQPQHF
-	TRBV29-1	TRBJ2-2	CSVDPGVWTGELFF
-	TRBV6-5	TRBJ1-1	CASSSGQGANTEAFF
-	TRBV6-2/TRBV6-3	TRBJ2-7	CASSTRDSSTYEQYF
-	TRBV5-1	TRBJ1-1	CASSPLVNTEAFF
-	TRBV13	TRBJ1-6	CASSSTGDSPLHF
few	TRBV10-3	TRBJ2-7	CAISELEGVLYEQYF
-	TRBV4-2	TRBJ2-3	CASSQDLAGGTDTQYF
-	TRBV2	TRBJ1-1	CASSDTNTEAFF
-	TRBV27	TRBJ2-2	CASSLSEGGNTGELFF
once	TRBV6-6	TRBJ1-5	CASISDTSNQPQHF
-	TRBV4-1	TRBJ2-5	CASSLDGTSAYQETQYF
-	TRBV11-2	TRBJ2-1	CASSLVWGSSYNEQFF
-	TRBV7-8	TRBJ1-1	CASSFKLGPMNTEAFF
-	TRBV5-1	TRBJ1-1	CASSLVPLNTEAFF
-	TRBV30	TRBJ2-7	CATATGGGSYEQYF
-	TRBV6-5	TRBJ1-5	CASSYNRGGNQPQHF
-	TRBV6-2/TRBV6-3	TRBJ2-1	CASSLSAASGSQDGFF